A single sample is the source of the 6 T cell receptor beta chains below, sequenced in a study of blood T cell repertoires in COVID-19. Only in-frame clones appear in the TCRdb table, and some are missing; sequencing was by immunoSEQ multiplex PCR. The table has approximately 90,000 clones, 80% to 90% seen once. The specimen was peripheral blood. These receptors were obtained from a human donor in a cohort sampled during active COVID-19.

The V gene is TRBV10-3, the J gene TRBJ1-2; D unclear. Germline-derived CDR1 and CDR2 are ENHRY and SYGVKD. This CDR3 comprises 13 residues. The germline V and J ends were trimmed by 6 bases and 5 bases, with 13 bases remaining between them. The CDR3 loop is CAISEVGSYGYTF. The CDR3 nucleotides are TGTGCCATCAGCGAGGTAGGGAGTTATGGCTACACCTTC.

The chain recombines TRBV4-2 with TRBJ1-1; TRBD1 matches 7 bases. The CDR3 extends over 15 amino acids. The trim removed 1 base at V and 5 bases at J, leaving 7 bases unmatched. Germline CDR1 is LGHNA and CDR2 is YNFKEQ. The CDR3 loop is CASSQGEQGWTEAFF. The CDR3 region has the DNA TGTGCCAGCAGCCAAGGGGAACAGGGGTGGACTGAAGCTTTCTTT.

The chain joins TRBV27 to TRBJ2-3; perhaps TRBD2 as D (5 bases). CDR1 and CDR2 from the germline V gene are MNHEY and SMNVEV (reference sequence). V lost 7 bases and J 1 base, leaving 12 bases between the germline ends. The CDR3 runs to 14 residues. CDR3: CASNTADRTDTQYF. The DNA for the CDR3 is TGTGCCAGCAATACAGCGGACCGCACAGATACGCAGTATTTT.

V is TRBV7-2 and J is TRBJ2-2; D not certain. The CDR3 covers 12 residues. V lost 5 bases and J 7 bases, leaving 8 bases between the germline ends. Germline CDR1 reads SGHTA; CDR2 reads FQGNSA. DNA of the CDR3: TGTGCCAGCAGCCCGTACATCGGGGAGCTGTTTTTT. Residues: CASSPYIGELFF.

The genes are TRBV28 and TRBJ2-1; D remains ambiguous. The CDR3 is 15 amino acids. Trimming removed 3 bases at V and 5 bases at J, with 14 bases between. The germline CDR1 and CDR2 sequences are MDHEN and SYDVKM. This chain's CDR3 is CASSFPPRGDNEQFF. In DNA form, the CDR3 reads TGTGCCAGCAGTTTCCCCCCCCGAGGAGACAATGAGCAGTTCTTC.

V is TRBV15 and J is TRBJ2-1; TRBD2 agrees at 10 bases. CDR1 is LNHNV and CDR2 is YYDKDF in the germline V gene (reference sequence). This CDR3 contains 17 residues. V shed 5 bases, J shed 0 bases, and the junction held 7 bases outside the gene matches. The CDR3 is CATSGGGTSASYNEQFF. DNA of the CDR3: TGTGCCACCAGCGGGGGGGGGACTAGCGCCTCCTACAATGAGCAGTTCTTC.